This entry features one T cell receptor (beta chain) sequence. Antigen unknown. The V gene's germline CDR1 is SEHNR and CDR2 FQNEAQ (reference sequence). With 5 bases removed from V and 9 bases from J, the gap between germline ends came to 14 bases. The CDR3 consists of 13 residues. The data stem from a study of T cells after yellow fever vaccination. The study, taken as a whole, reports: Overall, a small share of clonotypes was seen in both CD4 and CD8 compartments. Abundant bulk-population clonotypes could contaminate the FACS-sorted repertoires. Post-booster repertoires again held most primary-vaccination clones (roughly 95% CD4, around 90% CD8). The secondary response was weaker but peaked faster, day 5 versus 15.

A single record per CDR3 protein comes from TCRdb applying MiXCR to the 5' RACE reads. The table includes 450,000 to 650,000 distinct CDR3 sequences, less than 15% detected once. The V and J genes are TRBV7-9 and TRBJ2-1; perhaps D is TRBD1 or TRBD2 (5 bases each). This TCR was sampled from a man between 25 and 39 years old who received the YFV17D yellow fever vaccine. The sample was PBMCs, taken on the day of the yellow fever booster vaccination. CDR3 nucleotide sequence: TGTGCCAGCAGCACGGGACGTTTCCCTGAGCAGTTCTTC. Translation: CASSTGRFPEQFF.